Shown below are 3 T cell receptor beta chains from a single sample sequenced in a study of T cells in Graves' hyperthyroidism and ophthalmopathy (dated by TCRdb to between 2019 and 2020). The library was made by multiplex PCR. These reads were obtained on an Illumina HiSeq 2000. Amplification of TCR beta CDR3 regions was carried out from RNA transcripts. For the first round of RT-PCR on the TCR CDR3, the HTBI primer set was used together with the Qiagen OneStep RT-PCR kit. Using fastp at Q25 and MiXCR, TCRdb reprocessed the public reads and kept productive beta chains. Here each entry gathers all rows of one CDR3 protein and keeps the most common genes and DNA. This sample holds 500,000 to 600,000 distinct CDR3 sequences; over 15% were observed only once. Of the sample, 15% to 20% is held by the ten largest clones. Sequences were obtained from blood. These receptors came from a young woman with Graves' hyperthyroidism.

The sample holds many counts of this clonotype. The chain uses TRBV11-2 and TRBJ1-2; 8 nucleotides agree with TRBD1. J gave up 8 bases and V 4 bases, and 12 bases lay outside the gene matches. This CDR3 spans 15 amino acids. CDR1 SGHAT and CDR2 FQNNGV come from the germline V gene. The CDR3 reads CASSSPRTGLVGYTF. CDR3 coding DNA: TGTGCCAGCAGCTCGCCCCGGACAGGGTTGGTCGGCTACACCTTC.

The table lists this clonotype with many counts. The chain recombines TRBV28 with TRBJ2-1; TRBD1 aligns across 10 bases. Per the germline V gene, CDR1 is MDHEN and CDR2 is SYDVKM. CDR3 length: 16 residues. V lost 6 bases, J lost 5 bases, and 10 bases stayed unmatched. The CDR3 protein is CASRLRDRGTHNEQFF. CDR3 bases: TGTGCCAGCAGGTTAAGGGACAGGGGAACCCACAATGAGCAGTTCTTC.

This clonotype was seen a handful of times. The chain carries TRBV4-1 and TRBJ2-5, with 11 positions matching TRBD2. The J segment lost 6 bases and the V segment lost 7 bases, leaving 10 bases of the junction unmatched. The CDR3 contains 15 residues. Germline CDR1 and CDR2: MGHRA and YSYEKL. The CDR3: CASKEIAGGLKTQYF. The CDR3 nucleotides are TGCGCCAGCAAAGAAATAGCGGGAGGGCTAAAGACCCAGTACTTC.